The source of this TCR beta chain is a study of T cells in localized non-small cell lung cancer. This clone was counted a few times. What it binds is unknown. Study-level results: When the top 100 tumor clones were examined, a median approximately 62 of them also appeared in the adjacent lung, which was paired and uninvolved. Uninvolved adjacent lung had the highest recorded T cell clonality, with tumor below it.

Produced via immunoSEQ multiplex PCR; TCRdb's table is partial and in-frame only. Among fewer than 1,500 clones listed, roughly 20% were seen once. This TCR derives from a male donor older than 55 with stage III lung adenocarcinoma. Sequencing was performed on normal lung tissue next to the tumor, taken before any cancer treatment.

The CDR3 nucleotides read TGTGCCAGCAGTGTCGGACAGGACTATGGCTACACCTTC. Amino acids: CASSVGQDYGYTF. The V gene is TRBV6-8, the J gene TRBJ1-2; TRBD1 matches 7 bases. The CDR3 length is 13 residues. Trimming removed 5 bases from V and 3 bases from J; junction bases left unmatched: 3. CDR1 MNHGY and CDR2 SAAAGT come from the germline V gene.